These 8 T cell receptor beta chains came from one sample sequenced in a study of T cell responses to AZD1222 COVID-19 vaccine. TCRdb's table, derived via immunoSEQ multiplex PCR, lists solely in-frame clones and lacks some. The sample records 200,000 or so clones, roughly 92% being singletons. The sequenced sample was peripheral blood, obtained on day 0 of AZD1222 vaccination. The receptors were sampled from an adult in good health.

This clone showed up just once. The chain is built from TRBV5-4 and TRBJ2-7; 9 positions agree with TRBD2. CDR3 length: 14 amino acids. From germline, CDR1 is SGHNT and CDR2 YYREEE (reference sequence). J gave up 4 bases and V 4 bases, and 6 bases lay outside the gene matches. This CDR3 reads CASSISGRGYEQYF. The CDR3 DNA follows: TGTGCCAGCAGCATTAGCGGGAGAGGTTACGAGCAGTACTTC.

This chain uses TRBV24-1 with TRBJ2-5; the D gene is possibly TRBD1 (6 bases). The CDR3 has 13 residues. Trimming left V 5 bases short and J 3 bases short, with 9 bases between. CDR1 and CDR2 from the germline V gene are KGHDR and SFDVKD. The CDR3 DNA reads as TGTGCCACCAGTGGCCCAGGGGAAGAGACCCAGTACTTC. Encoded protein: CATSGPGEETQYF.

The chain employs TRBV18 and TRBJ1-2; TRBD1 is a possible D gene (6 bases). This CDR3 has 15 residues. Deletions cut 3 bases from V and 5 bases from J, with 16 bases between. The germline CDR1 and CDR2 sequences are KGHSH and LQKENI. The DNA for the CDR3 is TGTGCCAGCTCACCTCAACGGGGACAAACATATGGCTACACCTTC. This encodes CASSPQRGQTYGYTF. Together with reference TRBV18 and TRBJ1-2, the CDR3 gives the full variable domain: NAGVMQNPRHLVRRRGQEARLRCSPMKGHSHVYWYRQLPEEGLKFMVYLQKENIIDESGMPKERFSAEFPKEGPSILRIQQVVRGDSAAYFCASSPQRGQTYGYTFGSGTRLTVV.

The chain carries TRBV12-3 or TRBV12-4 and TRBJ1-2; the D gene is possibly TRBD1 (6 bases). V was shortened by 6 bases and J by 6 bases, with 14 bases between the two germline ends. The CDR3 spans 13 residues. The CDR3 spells CASRGTGGHGYTF. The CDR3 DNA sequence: TGTGCCAGCAGGGGGACCGGGGGCCATGGCTACACCTTC.

This CDR3 reads CASRSFGRQNTEAFF. Written as DNA, the CDR3 is TGTGCCAGCAGGAGTTTTGGACGACAGAACACTGAAGCTTTCTTT. The chain employs TRBV6-5 and TRBJ1-1; D is ambiguous. Germline loops: CDR1 MNHEY, CDR2 SVGAGI. V dropped 6 bases and J dropped 1 base, with 15 bases sitting between them. CDR3 length equals 15 residues.

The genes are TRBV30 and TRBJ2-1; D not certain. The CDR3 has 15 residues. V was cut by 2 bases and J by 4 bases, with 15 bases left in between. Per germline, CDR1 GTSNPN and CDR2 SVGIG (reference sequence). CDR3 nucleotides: TGTGCCTGGAGTCCCCGGCCGGCGCGGTACAATGAGCAGTTCTTC. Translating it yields CAWSPRPARYNEQFF.

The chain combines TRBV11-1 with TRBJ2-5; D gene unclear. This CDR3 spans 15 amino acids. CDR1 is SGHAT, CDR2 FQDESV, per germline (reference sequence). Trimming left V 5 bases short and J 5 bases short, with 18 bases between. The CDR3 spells CASSRYADGGETQYF. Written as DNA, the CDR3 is TGTGCCAGCAGCCGATATGCCGACGGTGGCGAGACCCAGTACTTC.

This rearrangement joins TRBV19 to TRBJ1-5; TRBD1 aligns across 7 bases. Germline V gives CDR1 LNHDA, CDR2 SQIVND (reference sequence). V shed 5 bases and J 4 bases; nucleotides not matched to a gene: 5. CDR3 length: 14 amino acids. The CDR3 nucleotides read TGTGCCAGTAGTCCACGACAGGGTAATCAGCCCCAGCATTTT. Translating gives CASSPRQGNQPQHF.